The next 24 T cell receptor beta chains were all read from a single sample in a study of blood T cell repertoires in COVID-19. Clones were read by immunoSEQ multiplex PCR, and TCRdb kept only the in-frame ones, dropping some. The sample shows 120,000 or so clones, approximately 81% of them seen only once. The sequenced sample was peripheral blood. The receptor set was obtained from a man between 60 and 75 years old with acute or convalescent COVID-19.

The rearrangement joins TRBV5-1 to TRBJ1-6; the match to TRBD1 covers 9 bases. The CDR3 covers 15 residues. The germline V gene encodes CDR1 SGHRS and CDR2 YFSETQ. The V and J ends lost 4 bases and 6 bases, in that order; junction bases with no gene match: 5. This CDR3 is CASSPLGQGNSPLHF. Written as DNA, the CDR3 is TGCGCCAGCAGCCCCTTGGGACAGGGTAATTCACCCCTCCACTTT. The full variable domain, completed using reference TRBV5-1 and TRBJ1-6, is KAGVTQTPRYLIKTRGQQVTLSCSPISGHRSVSWYQQTPGQGLQFLFEYFSETQRNKGNFPGRFSGRQFSNSRSEMNVSTLELGDSALYLCASSPLGQGNSPLHFGNGTRLTVT.

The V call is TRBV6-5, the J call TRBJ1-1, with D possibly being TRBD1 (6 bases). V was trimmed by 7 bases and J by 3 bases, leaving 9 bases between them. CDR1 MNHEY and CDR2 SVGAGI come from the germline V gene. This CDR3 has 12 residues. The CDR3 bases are TGTGCCAGCAAACAGGGTTACACTGAAGCTTTCTTT. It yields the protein CASKQGYTEAFF.

The CDR3 DNA follows: TGCGCCAGCAGTCCCCTTTCCAGCCCGGGACGGGGGTACAATGAGCAGTTCTTC. It specifies CASSPLSSPGRGYNEQFF. The rearrangement joins TRBV10-1 to TRBJ2-1; weak D call: TRBD2 (6 bases). The CDR3 runs 18 residues. In germline, CDR1 is WNHNN, CDR2 SYGVQD (reference sequence). The V end was cut by 5 bases, the J end by 4 bases, with 24 bases between.

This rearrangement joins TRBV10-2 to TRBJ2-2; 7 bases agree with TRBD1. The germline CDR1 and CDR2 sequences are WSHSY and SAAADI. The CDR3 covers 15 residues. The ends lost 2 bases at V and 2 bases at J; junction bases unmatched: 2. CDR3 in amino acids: CASSEKGGNTGELFF. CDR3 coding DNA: TGCGCCAGCAGTGAGAAAGGGGGCAACACCGGGGAGCTGTTTTTT.

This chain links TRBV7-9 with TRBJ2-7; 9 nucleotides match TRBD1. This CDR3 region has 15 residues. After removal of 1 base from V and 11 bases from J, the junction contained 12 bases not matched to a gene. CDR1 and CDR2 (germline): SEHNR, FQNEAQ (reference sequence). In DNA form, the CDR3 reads TGTGCCAGCAGCTTAGGAGGGACAGGGATGGACTTCGAGTACTTC. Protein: CASSLGGTGMDFEYF.

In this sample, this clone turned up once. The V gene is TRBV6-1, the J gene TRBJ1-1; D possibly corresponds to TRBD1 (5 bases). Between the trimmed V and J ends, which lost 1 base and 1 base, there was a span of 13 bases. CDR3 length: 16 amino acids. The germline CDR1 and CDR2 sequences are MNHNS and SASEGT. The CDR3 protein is CASSEVFFGQNTEAFF. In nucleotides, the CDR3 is TGTGCCAGCAGTGAAGTTTTTTTTGGACAGAACACTGAAGCTTTCTTT.

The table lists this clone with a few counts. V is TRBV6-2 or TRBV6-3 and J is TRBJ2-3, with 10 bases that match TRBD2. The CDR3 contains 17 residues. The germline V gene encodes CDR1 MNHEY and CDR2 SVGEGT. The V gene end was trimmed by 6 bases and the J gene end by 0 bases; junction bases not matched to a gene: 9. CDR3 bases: TGTGCCAGCAGCCTCTTCAAACTAGCGGGAAGCACAGATACGCAGTATTTT. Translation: CASSLFKLAGSTDTQYF.

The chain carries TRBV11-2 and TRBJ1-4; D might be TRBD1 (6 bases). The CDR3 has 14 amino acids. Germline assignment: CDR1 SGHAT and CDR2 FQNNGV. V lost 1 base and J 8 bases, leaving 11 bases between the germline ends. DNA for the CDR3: TGTGCCAGCAGCTTAGGAGGGACAAAAGAAAAACTGTTTTTT. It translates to CASSLGGTKEKLFF.

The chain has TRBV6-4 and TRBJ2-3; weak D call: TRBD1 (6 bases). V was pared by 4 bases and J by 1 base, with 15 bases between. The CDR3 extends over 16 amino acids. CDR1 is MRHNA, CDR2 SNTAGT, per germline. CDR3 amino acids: CASSVRDKDGTDTQYF. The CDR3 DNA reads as TGTGCCAGCAGTGTGAGGGACAAAGACGGCACAGATACGCAGTATTTT.

CDR3 region: CATSRDKSQGTEAFF. In DNA, the CDR3 is TGTGCCACCAGCAGAGATAAATCACAGGGCACTGAAGCTTTCTTT. This chain uses TRBV15 with TRBJ1-1; TRBD1 might be the D (6 bases). In germline, CDR1 is LNHNV, CDR2 YYDKDF (reference sequence). V lost 0 bases and J lost 4, with 12 bases in between. CDR3 length: 15 amino acids.

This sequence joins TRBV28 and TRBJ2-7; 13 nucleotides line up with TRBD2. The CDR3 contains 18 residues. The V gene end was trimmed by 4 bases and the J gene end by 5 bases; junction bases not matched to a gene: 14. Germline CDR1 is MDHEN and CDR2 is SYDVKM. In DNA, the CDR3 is TGTGCCAGCAGTTCGACCGGTGGACTAGCGGGAGCTCTGAACGAGCAGTACTTC. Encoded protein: CASSSTGGLAGALNEQYF.

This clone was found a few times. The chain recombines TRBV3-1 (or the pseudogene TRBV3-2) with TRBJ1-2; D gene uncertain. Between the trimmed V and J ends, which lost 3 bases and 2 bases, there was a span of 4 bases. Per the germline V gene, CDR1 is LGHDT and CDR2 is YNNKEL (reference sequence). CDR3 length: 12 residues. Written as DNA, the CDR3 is TGTGCCAGCAGCCAGGCAAACTATGGCTACACCTTC. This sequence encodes CASSQANYGYTF.

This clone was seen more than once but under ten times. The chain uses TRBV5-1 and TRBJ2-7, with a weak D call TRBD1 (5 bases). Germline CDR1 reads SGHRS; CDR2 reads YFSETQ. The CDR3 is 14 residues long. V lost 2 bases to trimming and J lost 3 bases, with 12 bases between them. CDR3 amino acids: CASSFDRSRYEQYF. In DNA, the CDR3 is TGCGCCAGCAGCTTTGACAGATCGCGCTACGAGCAGTACTTC.

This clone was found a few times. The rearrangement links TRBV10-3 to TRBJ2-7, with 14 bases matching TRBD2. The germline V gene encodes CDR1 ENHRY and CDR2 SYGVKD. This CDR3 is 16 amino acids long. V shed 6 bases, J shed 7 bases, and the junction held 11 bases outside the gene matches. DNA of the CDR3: TGTGCCATCAGAGGGACTAGCGGGAGTAACCTGGAAGAGCAGTACTTC. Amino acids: CAIRGTSGSNLEEQYF.

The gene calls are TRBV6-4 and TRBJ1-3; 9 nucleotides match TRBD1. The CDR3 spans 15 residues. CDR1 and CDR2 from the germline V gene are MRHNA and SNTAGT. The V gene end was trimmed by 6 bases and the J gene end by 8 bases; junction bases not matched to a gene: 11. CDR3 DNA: TGTGCCAGCAGGCCCTACAGGGGGCGATGGGACACCATATATTTT. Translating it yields CASRPYRGRWDTIYF.

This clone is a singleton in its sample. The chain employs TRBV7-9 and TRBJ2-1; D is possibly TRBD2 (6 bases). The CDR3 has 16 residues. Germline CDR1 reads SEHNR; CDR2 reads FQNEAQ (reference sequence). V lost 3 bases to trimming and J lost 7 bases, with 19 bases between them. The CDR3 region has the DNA TGTGCCAGCAGCTTCTCCCCTTGGGACTCGAAGAATGAGCAGTTCTTC. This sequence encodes CASSFSPWDSKNEQFF.

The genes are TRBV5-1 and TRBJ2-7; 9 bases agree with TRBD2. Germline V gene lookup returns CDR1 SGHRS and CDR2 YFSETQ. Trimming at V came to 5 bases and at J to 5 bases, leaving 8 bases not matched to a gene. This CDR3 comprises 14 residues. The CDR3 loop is CASSRTSDVHEQYF. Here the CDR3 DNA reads TGCGCCAGCAGTCGGACTAGCGACGTCCACGAGCAGTACTTC.

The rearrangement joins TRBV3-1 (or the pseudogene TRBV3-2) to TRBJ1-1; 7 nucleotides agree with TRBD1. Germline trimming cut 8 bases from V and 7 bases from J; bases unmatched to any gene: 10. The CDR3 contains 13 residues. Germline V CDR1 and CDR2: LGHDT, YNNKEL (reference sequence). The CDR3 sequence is CASVPDRSNEAFF. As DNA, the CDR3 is TGTGCCAGCGTTCCGGACAGGTCGAATGAAGCTTTCTTT.

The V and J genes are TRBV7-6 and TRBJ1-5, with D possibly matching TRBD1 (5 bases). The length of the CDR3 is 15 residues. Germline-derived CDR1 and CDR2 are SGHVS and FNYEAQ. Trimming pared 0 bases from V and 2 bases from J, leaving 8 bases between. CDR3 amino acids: CASSLAIGGNQPQHF. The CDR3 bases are TGTGCCAGCAGCTTAGCGATAGGGGGCAATCAGCCCCAGCATTTT.

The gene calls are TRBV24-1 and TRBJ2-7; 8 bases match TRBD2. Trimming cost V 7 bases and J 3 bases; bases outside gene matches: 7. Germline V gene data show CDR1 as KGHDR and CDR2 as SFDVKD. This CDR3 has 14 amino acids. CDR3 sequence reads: CATSTSGPIYEQYF. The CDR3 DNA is TGTGCCACCAGCACTAGCGGACCAATCTACGAGCAGTACTTC.

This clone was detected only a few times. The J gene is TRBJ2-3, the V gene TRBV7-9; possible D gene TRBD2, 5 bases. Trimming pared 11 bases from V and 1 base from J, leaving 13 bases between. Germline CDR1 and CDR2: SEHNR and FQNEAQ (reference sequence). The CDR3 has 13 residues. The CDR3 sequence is CAPSGSGTDTQYF. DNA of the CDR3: TGTGCCCCAAGTGGGAGTGGCACAGATACGCAGTATTTT.

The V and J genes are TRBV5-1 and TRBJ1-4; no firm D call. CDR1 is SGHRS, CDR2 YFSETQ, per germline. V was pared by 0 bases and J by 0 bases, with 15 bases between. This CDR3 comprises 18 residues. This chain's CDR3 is CASSLDVGGRATNEKLFF. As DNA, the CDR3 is TGCGCCAGCAGCTTGGATGTTGGCGGGAGGGCAACTAATGAAAAACTGTTTTTT. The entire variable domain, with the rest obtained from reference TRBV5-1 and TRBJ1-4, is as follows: KAGVTQTPRYLIKTRGQQVTLSCSPISGHRSVSWYQQTPGQGLQFLFEYFSETQRNKGNFPGRFSGRQFSNSRSEMNVSTLELGDSALYLCASSLDVGGRATNEKLFFGSGTQLSVL.

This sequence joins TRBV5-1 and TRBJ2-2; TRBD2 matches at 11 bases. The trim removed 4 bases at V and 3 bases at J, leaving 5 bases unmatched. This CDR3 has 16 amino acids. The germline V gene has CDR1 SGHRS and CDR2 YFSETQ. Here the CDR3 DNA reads TGCGCCAGCAGCACACTAGCGGGGGTTGACACCGGGGAGCTGTTTTTT. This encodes CASSTLAGVDTGELFF. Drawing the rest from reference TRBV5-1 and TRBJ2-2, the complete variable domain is KAGVTQTPRYLIKTRGQQVTLSCSPISGHRSVSWYQQTPGQGLQFLFEYFSETQRNKGNFPGRFSGRQFSNSRSEMNVSTLELGDSALYLCASSTLAGVDTGELFFGEGSRLTVL.

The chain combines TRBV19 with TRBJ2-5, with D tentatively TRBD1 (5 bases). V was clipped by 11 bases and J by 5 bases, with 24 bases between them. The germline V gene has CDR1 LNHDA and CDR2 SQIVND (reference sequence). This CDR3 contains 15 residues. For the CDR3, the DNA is TGTGCCTCCAGTAGGGGCTCGGGCCTTCAGGAGACCCAGTACTTC. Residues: CASSRGSGLQETQYF.